A selection of T cell receptor beta chains follows, all from one sample in a study of blood T cell repertoires in COVID-19. Only in-frame clones appear in the TCRdb table, and some are missing; sequencing was by immunoSEQ multiplex PCR. The repertoire has about 240,000 clones, more than 75% of them found once; the top ten carry approximately 13%. The specimen was peripheral blood. These receptors came from a man older than 75 with acute or convalescent COVID-19. Each CDR3 is given with its conserved first and last residue. The D gene is left open where the match is weak. A row's size may be missing; if present it is once, few, many or a size class.

CDR3 | DNA | D | V | size | J
CASSPGQGTLKPQHF | TGTGCCAGCAGCCCGGGACAGGGGACCCTTAAGCCCCAGCATTTT | TRBD1 | TRBV7-8 | NA | TRBJ1-5
CASSQARQETQYF | TGTGCCAGCAGCCAAGCGAGACAAGAGACCCAGTACTTC | NA | TRBV3-1/TRBV3-2 | NA | TRBJ2-5
CASSLGAGPSSGNTIYF | TGTGCCAGCAGCTTAGGGGCAGGCCCGAGCTCTGGAAACACCATATATTTT | NA | TRBV7-6 | NA | TRBJ1-3
CASSFGTGDEKLFF | TGTGCCAGCAGTTTCGGGACAGGGGATGAAAAACTGTTTTTT | TRBD1 | TRBV7-2 | NA | TRBJ1-4
CATSSNTGELFF | TGTGCCACCAGCAGTAACACCGGGGAGCTGTTTTTT | NA | TRBV24-1 | NA | TRBJ2-2
CASGGLAGLDTQYF | TGTGCCAGCGGGGGGTTAGCGGGGTTAGATACGCAGTATTTT | TRBD2 | TRBV28 | NA | TRBJ2-3
CASSLSGTSEKTQYF | TGTGCCAGCAGCTTGTCCGGCACGAGCGAAAAGACCCAGTACTTC | NA | TRBV5-5 | NA | TRBJ2-5
CASRGPGEAFF | TGTGCCAGCAGAGGGCCGGGAGAAGCTTTCTTT | NA | TRBV12-3/TRBV12-4 | once | TRBJ1-1
CASSQGAGQPQHF | TGTGCCAGCTCACAGGGGGCCGGTCAGCCCCAGCATTTT | TRBD1 | TRBV18 | NA | TRBJ1-5
CASSPEVLQPQHF | TGTGCCAGCAGTCCCGAGGTCCTGCAGCCCCAGCATTTT | NA | TRBV6-4 | NA | TRBJ1-5
CASRQPGVGTQYF | TGTGCCAGCAGGCAGCCGGGGGTGGGTACGCAGTATTTT | NA | TRBV6-5 | NA | TRBJ2-3
CASRKGQINEQFF | TGTGCCAGTAGAAAGGGACAGATTAATGAGCAGTTCTTC | TRBD1 | TRBV19 | NA | TRBJ2-1
CASKFQGTDTQYF | TGCGCCAGCAAATTCCAGGGGACAGATACGCAGTATTTT | NA | TRBV5-1 | NA | TRBJ2-3
CASSSPGSQPQHF | TGTGCCAGCAGTTCTCCAGGCTCCCAGCCCCAGCATTTT | NA | TRBV6-5 | NA | TRBJ1-5
CSVGQINEQFF | TGCAGCGTTGGGCAGATCAATGAGCAGTTCTTC | NA | TRBV29-1 | NA | TRBJ2-1